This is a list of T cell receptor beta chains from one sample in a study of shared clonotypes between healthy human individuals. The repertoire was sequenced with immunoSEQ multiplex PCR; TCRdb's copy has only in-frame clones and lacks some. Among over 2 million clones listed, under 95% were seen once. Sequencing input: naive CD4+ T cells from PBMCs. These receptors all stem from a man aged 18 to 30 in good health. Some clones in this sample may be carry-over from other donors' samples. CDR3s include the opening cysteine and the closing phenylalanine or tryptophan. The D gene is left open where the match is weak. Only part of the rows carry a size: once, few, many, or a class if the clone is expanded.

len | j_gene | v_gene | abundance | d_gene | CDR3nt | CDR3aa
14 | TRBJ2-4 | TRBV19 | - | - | TGTGCCAGTAGTATCTGGCTAGCCAAAAACATTCAGTACTTC | CASSIWLAKNIQYF
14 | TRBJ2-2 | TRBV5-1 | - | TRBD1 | TGCGCCAGCAGCTTTGGGACAGCGCCCGGGGAGCTGTTTTTT | CASSFGTAPGELFF
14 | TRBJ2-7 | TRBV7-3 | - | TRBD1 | TGTGCCAGCAGCCTCCAGGGGGCGGGTTACGAGCAGTACTTC | CASSLQGAGYEQYF
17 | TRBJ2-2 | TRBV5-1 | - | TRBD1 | TGCGCCAGCAGCTTGAAACCGGGACAGGGGTTTCCCGGGGAGCTGTTTTTT | CASSLKPGQGFPGELFF
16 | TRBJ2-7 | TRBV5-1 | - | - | TGCGCCAGCAGCCCCTCCCCGACAGAGAGCCTCTACGAGCAGTACTTC | CASSPSPTESLYEQYF
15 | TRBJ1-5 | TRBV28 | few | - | TGTGCCAGCAGTTTGGGTGGAGGAGGGAATCAGCCCCAGCATTTT | CASSLGGGGNQPQHF
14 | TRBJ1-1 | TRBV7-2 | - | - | TGTGCCAGCAGCCCCACTTCAGGGTCCACTGAAGCTTTCTTT | CASSPTSGSTEAFF
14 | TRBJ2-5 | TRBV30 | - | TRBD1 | TGTGCCTGGAGTTACACAGGGGGCACGGAGACCCAGTACTTC | CAWSYTGGTETQYF
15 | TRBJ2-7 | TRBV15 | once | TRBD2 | TGTGCCACCAGCAGAATGACTAGCGGGGAATACGAGCAGTACTTC | CATSRMTSGEYEQYF
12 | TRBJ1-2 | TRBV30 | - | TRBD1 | TGTGCCTGGAGTGAGGGGGCCGGTGGCTACACCTTC | CAWSEGAGGYTF
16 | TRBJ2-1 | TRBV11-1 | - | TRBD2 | TGTGCCAGCAGCTTAGAACTAGCGGGGGAAAACAATGAGCAGTTCTTC | CASSLELAGENNEQFF
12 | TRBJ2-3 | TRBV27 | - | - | TGTGCCAGCGCACGCCGCACAGATACGCAGTATTTT | CASARRTDTQYF
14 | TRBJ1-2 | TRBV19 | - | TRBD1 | TGTGCCAGTAGTATAGCAGGAGGGGGCCGCGGCTACACCTTC | CASSIAGGGRGYTF
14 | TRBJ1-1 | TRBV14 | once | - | TGTGCCAGCAGCCATACCTCCAGGGGTCAGGCGGCTTTCTTT | CASSHTSRGQAAFF
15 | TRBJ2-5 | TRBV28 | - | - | TGTGCCAGCAGTCCCCGCCACGCGTACCAAGAGACCCAGTACTTC | CASSPRHAYQETQYF
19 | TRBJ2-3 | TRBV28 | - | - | TGTGCCAGCAGTCAGCTAGGGGCCAAATCCCGGGCCGGGGCGGATACGCAGTATTTT | CASSQLGAKSRAGADTQYF
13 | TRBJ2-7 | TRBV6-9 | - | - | TGTGCCAGCAGCCTCGAAGGGCAATACGAGCAGTACTTC | CASSLEGQYEQYF
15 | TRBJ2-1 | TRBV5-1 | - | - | TGCGCCAGCAGCTTGGAGATTAGCGCGTACAATGAGCAGTTCTTC | CASSLEISAYNEQFF
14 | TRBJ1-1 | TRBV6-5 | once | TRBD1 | TGTGCCAGCAGATATGGACAGGGACGAACTGAAGCTTTCTTT | CASRYGQGRTEAFF
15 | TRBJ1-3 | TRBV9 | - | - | TGTGCCAGCAGCGTAGCTCGGCAGGGGTGGAACACCATATATTTT | CASSVARQGWNTIYF
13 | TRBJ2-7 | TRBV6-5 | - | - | TGTGCCAGCACCACGGGACACCTCTACGAGCAGTACTTC | CASTTGHLYEQYF
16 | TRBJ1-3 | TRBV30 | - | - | TGTGCCTGGAGGGCTGGCGGGGGGGCTTCGGGAAACACCATATATTTT | CAWRAGGGASGNTIYF
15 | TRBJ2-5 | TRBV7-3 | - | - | TGTGCCAGCAGCTCCACCACCCGCGAGGGGGAGACCCAGTACTTC | CASSSTTREGETQYF
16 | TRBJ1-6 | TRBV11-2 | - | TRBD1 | TGTGCCAGCAGCGAAATCGGACAGGGTCATAATTCACCCCTCCACTTT | CASSEIGQGHNSPLHF
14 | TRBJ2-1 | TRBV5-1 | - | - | TGCGCCAGCAGCTTTGACACAGCAGACAATGAGCAGTTCTTC | CASSFDTADNEQFF
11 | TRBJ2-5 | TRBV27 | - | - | TGTGCCAGCAGTTTCGTGGAGACCCAGTACTTC | CASSFVETQYF
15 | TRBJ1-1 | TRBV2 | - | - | TGTGCCAGCAGTGAACCGCGGGGGGCGAAAACTGAAGCTTTCTTT | CASSEPRGAKTEAFF
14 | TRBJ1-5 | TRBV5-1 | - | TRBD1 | TGCGCCAGCAGCTTGGGGGCAGGGGGACAGCCCCAGCATTTT | CASSLGAGGQPQHF
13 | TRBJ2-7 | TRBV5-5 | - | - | TGTGCCAGCAGCTCGGCGCGATATCTCGAGCAGTACTTC | CASSSARYLEQYF
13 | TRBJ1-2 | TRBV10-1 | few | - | TGCGCCAGCAGTGGACAGTTGGAGTATGGCTACACCTTC | CASSGQLEYGYTF
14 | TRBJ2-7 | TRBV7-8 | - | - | TGTGCCAGCAGCTTTGGTGGCAGCTCCTACGAGCAGTACTTC | CASSFGGSSYEQYF
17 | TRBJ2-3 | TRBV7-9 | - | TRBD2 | TGTGCCAGCAGCCCTCAACGACTAGCGGGGAGCACAGATACGCAGTATTTT | CASSPQRLAGSTDTQYF
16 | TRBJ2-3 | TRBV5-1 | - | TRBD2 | TGCGCCAGCAGCTTGGGATTAGCGGGTGGATCAGATACGCAGTATTTT | CASSLGLAGGSDTQYF
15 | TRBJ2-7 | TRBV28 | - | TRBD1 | TGTGCCAGCAGTCCAAAGGACAGGTACGGGTACGAGCAGTACTTC | CASSPKDRYGYEQYF
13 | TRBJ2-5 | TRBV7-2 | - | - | TGTGCCAGCAGCCCCCAGGGACAAGAGACCCAGTACTTC | CASSPQGQETQYF
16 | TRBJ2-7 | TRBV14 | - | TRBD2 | TGTGCCAGCAGCCAAACTAGCGGGAGGACTTCCTACGAGCAGTACTTC | CASSQTSGRTSYEQYF
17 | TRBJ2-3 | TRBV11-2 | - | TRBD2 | TGTGCCAGCAGCTTAGGCCAAGCGGGAGGGTACGCAGATACGCAGTATTTT | CASSLGQAGGYADTQYF
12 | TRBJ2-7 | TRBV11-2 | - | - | TGTGCCAGCAGCTTAATAGGCTACGAGCAGTACTTC | CASSLIGYEQYF
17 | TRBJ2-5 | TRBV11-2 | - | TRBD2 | TGTGCCAGCAGCTTATTGTTTATGGCGGGAGGGCAAGAGACCCAGTACTTC | CASSLLFMAGGQETQYF
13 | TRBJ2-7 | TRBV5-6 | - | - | TGTGCCAGCAGCTTGGGGATCTCCTACGAGCAGTACTTC | CASSLGISYEQYF
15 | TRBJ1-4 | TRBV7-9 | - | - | TGTGCCAGCAGCCAAGAGGGGCAGGCCTATGAAAAACTGTTTTTT | CASSQEGQAYEKLFF
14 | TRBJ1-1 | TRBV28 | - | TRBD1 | TGTGCCAGCAGTTTACAGACAGGGGGGACTGAAGCTTTCTTT | CASSLQTGGTEAFF
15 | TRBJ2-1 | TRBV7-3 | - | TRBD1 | TGTGCCAGCAGCTTAAGACAGGGGGATTACAATGAGCAGTTCTTC | CASSLRQGDYNEQFF
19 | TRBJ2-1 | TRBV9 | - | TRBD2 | TGTGCCAGCAGCGTAGCCGTAGCGGGAGGGTCGAGCTCCTACAATGAGCAGTTCTTC | CASSVAVAGGSSSYNEQFF
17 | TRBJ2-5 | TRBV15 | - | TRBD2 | TGTGCCACCAGCACCCGGGCCAGCGGGAGGGGTCAAGAGACCCAGTACTTC | CATSTRASGRGQETQYF
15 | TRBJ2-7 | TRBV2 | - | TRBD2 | TGTGCCAGCAGTGTGGGGCGGGGGGGTTCCTACGAGCAGTACTTC | CASSVGRGGSYEQYF
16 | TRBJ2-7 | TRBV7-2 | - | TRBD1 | TGTGCCAGCAGCTTCAGACAGGGGGATTCACCCTACGAGCAGTACTTC | CASSFRQGDSPYEQYF
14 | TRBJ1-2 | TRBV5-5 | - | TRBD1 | TGTGCCAGCAGAGATGGGACAGGAGCGGATGGCTACACCTTC | CASRDGTGADGYTF
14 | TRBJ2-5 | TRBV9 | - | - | TGTGCCAGCAGCGTAGTAGCGTCTCAAGAGACCCAGTACTTC | CASSVVASQETQYF
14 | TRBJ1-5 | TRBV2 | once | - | TGTGCCAGCAGTGATGTTACGAGGGATCAGCCCCAGCATTTT | CASSDVTRDQPQHF
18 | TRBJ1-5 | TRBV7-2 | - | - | TGTGCCAGCAGCTTAGGACCTCTTGGGGGGAATAGCAATCAGCCCCAGCATTTT | CASSLGPLGGNSNQPQHF
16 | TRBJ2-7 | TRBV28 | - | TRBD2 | TGTGCCAGCAGTCCCATTCTGACTAGCGTGCCCTACGAGCAGTACTTC | CASSPILTSVPYEQYF
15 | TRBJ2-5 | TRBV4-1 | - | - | TGCGCCAGCAGCCAAGATCAAGCGGCCCGGGAGACCCAGTACTTC | CASSQDQAARETQYF
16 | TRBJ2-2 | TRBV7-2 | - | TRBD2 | TGTGCCAGCAGCTTTAAGCGGGGGGTTCAGCCCGGGGAGCTGTTTTTT | CASSFKRGVQPGELFF
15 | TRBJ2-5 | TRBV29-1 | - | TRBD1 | TGCAGCGTTACCAGGGGGACAGGGGAGATGGAGACCCAGTACTTC | CSVTRGTGEMETQYF
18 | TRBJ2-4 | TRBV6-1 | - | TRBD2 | TGTGCCAGCAGCGAACAAACCGGGACTAGCGGCCGTGCGAACATTCAGTACTTC | CASSEQTGTSGRANIQYF